The present entry profiles one TCR beta chain with its context. This clonotype came up many times. Its cognate antigen has yet to be identified. Base qualities are not recorded, but no much larger clone differs from it by a single base. Library prep was done by RT-PCR. Sequencing relied on an Illumina HiSeq 2500. TCRdb itself trimmed the public reads at Q25 with fastp, ran MiXCR and retained productive beta chains. Merged by CDR3 protein, the rows form single entries marked with the most common genes and DNA. The sample has 400,000 to 650,000 distinct CDR3 sequences on record, under 8.5% of them singletons. Less than 15% of the sample is in the top ten clones. The data are from a study of response to subunit inactivated influenza vaccine listed by TCRdb under 2018. Describing the broader study: Deep quantitative profiling of the T cell receptor repertoire was used in the study to follow responses to a trivalent subunit inactivated influenza vaccine.

What the study reported, not specific to this receptor: The authors suggested that each seasonal influenza vaccination may recruit only a limited number of new T cells.

Trimming takes 7 bases off V and 0 bases off J; junction bases not matched to a gene: 10. The germline V gene provides CDR1 SGHVS and CDR2 FQNEAQ. The CDR3, from cysteine to phenylalanine, totals 16 residues. CDR3 DNA is the only sequence kept; it has 48 bases, read in frame from the first base. This material consisted of PBMCs from blood, taken about 23 months after vaccination. The sequence was obtained from a man aged 45 to 75 who received an inactivated influenza vaccine. Donor details come from another sample of the same person, matched by shared clones. This chain joins TRBV7-8 to TRBJ2-3; TRBD2 agrees with 7 junctional bases. The sequence in DNA is TGTGCCAGCACCCAGTGGGCGGGGGTGAGCACAGATACGCAGTATTTT. It encodes CASTQWAGVSTDTQYF. Here the CDR3 is joined to the reference TRBV7-8 and TRBJ2-3 genes, and the full variable domain is: GAGVSQSPRYKVAKRGQDVALRCDPISGHVSLFWYQQALGQGPEFLTYFQNEAQLDKSGLPSDRFFAERPEGSVSTLKIQRTQQEDSAVYLCASTQWAGVSTDTQYFGPGTRLTVL.